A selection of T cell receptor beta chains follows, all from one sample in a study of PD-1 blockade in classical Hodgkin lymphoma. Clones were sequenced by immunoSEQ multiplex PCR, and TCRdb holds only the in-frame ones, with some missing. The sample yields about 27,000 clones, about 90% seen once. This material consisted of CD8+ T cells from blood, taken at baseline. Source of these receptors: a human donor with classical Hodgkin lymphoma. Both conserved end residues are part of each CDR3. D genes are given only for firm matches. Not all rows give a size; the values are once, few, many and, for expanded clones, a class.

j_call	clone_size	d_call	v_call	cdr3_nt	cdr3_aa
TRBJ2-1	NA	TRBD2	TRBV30	TGTGCCTGGAGTGATAGCGGGAGTTCGGATGAGCAGTTCTTC	CAWSDSGSSDEQFF
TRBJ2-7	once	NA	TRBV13	TGTGCCAGCAGCGGTTCTAGCGAGACCTACGAGCAGTACTTC	CASSGSSETYEQYF
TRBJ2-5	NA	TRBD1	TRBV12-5	TGTGCTAGTGCCGGCGGACAGGCCCAAGAGACCCAGTACTTC	CASAGGQAQETQYF
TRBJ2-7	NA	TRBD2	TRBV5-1	TGCGCCAGCAGTCCAGCTAGCGGGAGAACCCACGAGCAGTACTTC	CASSPASGRTHEQYF
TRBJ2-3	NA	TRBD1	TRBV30	TGTGCCTGGAGCACCGGGACAGGGACAGATACGCAGTATTTT	CAWSTGTGTDTQYF
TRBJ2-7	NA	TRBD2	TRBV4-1	TGCGCCAGCAGCCAGCGGACTAGCGGATCCTACGAGCAGTACTTC	CASSQRTSGSYEQYF
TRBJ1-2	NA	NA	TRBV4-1	TGCGCCAGCAGCCAAGGGGACAACTATGGCTACACCTTC	CASSQGDNYGYTF
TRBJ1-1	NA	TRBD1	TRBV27	TGTGCCAGCAGTTTAGCCCGGACAGGGGGATTCGAAGCTTTCTTT	CASSLARTGGFEAFF
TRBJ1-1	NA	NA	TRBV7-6	TGTGCCAGCAGCCGACGCGGACAGAACACTGAAGCTTTCTTT	CASSRRGQNTEAFF
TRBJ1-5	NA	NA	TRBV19	TGTGCCAGTAGTCCATGGGGACATGGGCTTAGCAATCAGCCCCAGCATTTT	CASSPWGHGLSNQPQHF
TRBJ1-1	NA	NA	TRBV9	TGTGCCAGCAGCGTACCTGGTACTGAAGCTTTCTTT	CASSVPGTEAFF
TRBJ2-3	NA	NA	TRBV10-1	TGCGCCAGCAGTGAACTGTATCGGACGGCTCAACAGTATTTT	CASSELYRTAQQYF
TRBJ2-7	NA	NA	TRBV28	TGTGCCAGCAGTTTAGGGACTTCCTACAAGGCCCCTTACGAGCAGTACTTC	CASSLGTSYKAPYEQYF